This T cell receptor beta chain was profiled in a study of blood T cell repertoires in COVID-19. The CDR3 contains 18 residues. In germline, CDR1 is SEHNR, CDR2 FQNEAQ (reference sequence). Trimming cost V 2 bases and J 8 bases; bases outside gene matches: 13. As originally analysed: Amplification of reference gene primers was used by the study to estimate nucleated cell counts. Libraries were prepared by immunoSEQ multiplex PCR; TCRdb keeps only in-frame clonotypes and omits some of them. V and J calls and clone size follow that table, whereas D and trimming were derived from the DNA. The sample has tens of thousands of clones; more than 60% are singletons.

The V gene is TRBV7-9, the J gene TRBJ2-1, with 12 nucleotides matching TRBD2. This receptor was taken from an older man with active or convalescent COVID-19. Sequenced: peripheral blood. This chain's CDR3 is CASSLNPSLAGGFDEQFF. CDR3 DNA: TGTGCCAGCAGCTTAAATCCCTCGCTAGCGGGAGGGTTCGATGAGCAGTTCTTC. Full variable domain (missing parts from reference TRBV7-9 and TRBJ2-1): DTGVSQNPRHKITKRGQNVTFRCDPISEHNRLYWYRQTLGQGPEFLTYFQNEAQLEKSRLLSDRFSAERPKGSFSTLEIQRTEQGDSAMYLCASSLNPSLAGGFDEQFFGPGTRLTVL.